The clone carrying this T cell receptor (beta chain) turned up a few times. In the original analysis: Quantification of nucleated cells was approximated via reference gene primer amplification. Produced via immunoSEQ multiplex PCR; TCRdb's table is partial and in-frame only. The D gene and trimming were derived from the DNA, and the V and J assignments and clone size from that table. The sample carries roughly 240,000 clones, roughly 88% recorded once. This specimen comes from a study of blood T cell repertoires in COVID-19. Overall study: Acute and convalescent COVID-19 samples came from the United States, Italy and Spain. The cDNA or gDNA used as material had been derived from T cells, B-cell-depleted T cells, or PBMCs.

Sequencing used peripheral blood. The sequence was obtained from a man in his forties who had recovered from COVID-19.

As DNA, the CDR3 is TGTGCCAGTTCCACTCGCGGGGGCACTGGAGGGACCCAGTACTTC. This encodes CASSTRGGTGGTQYF. The V and J genes are TRBV19 and TRBJ2-5; D is perhaps TRBD2 (7 bases). There are 15 residues in the CDR3. Germline CDR1 LNHDA, CDR2 SQIVND (reference sequence). Trimming stripped 8 bases from V and 7 bases from J, with 23 bases between.